Presented here are 31 T cell receptor beta chains from one specimen sequenced in a study of blood T cell repertoires in COVID-19. Repertoires were generated with immunoSEQ multiplex PCR, while TCRdb's copy carries only in-frame clones and drops some. The sample contains about 200,000 clones, about 87% of which appear only once. Sequencing was carried out using peripheral blood. Every receptor here comes from a man aged 55 to 69 with acute or convalescent COVID-19.

The chain carries TRBV21-1 and TRBJ2-7; the listed D gene, TRBD2, was not tested against the DNA. TRBV21-1 is a pseudogene segment. The CDR3 spans 16 residues. The CDR3 spells CASSKGVAGNSYEQYF. The CDR3 DNA reads TGTGCCAGCAGCAAAGGGGTAGCGGGGAACTCCTACGAGCAGTACTTC.

This chain joins TRBV19 and TRBJ2-7; D is perhaps TRBD1 (5 bases). Germline CDR1 and CDR2: LNHDA and SQIVND (reference sequence). Trimming left V 5 bases short and J 0 bases short, with 11 bases between. CDR3 length: 14 amino acids. In nucleotides, the CDR3 is TGTGCCAGTAGTTCTTACAGGAGCTCCTACGAGCAGTACTTC. Translated: CASSSYRSSYEQYF.

The chain joins TRBV2 to TRBJ2-7; possible D gene TRBD2, 5 bases. CDR3 length equals 14 residues. Germline CDR1 reads SNHLY; CDR2 reads FYNNEI. Trimming took 2 bases from V and 11 from J, leaving 19 bases between them. In DNA form, the CDR3 reads TGTGCCAGCAGTGAAACCCCTCTCGCCGGGGTGAAGTACTTC. Translation gives CASSETPLAGVKYF.

The V gene is TRBV7-6, the J gene TRBJ2-5; 7 nucleotides line up with TRBD2. With 3 bases clipped from V and 2 bases from J, the junction kept 9 bases outside the gene matches. From germline, CDR1 is SGHVS and CDR2 FNYEAQ. The CDR3 consists of 16 residues. In nucleotides, the CDR3 is TGTGCCAGCAGCTTGTCCTCAAGCGGGGTTCAAGAGACCCAGTACTTC. Its translation is CASSLSSSGVQETQYF. Variable domain in full (rest from reference TRBV7-6 and TRBJ2-5): GAGVSQSPRYKVTKRGQDVALRCDPISGHVSLYWYRQALGQGPEFLTYFNYEAQQDKSGLPNDRFSAERPEGSISTLTIQRTEQRDSAMYRCASSLSSSGVQETQYFGPGTRLLVL.

The chain links TRBV5-1 to TRBJ2-7; TRBD1 agrees at 7 bases. The CDR3 has 16 residues. Germline V gene sequence: CDR1 SGHRS, CDR2 YFSETQ. J gave up 5 bases and V 4 bases, and 15 bases lay outside the gene matches. The DNA of the CDR3 is TGCGCCAGCAGCCCGGAGACAGGGCAGTTGAAAAACGAGCAGTACTTC. The encoded protein is CASSPETGQLKNEQYF.

This chain links TRBV6-4 with TRBJ1-1; the D gene is possibly TRBD1 (6 bases). CDR3 length: 13 residues. V dropped 6 bases and J dropped 0 bases, with 8 bases sitting between them. CDR1 is MRHNA and CDR2 is SNTAGT in the germline V gene. CDR3 residues: CASRTGLNTEAFF. The CDR3 DNA sequence: TGTGCCAGCAGGACAGGCCTGAACACTGAAGCTTTCTTT.

The gene calls are TRBV19 and TRBJ2-5; weak D call: TRBD1 (6 bases). V lost 3 bases to trimming and J lost 1 base, with 15 bases between them. The CDR3 length is 16 residues. Germline CDR1 LNHDA, CDR2 SQIVND (reference sequence). CDR3 sequence: CASSMTGRGFQETQYF. CDR3 bases: TGTGCCAGTAGTATGACCGGCAGGGGATTCCAAGAGACCCAGTACTTC.

The chain combines TRBV18 with TRBJ2-2, with D uncertain. Trimming left V 3 bases short and J 5 bases short, with 7 bases between. CDR3 length: 13 residues. Germline loops: CDR1 KGHSH, CDR2 LQKENI. The CDR3 sequence is CASSPGQTGELFF. The CDR3 coding sequence is TGTGCCAGCTCACCTGGGCAAACCGGGGAGCTGTTTTTT.

The chain has TRBV7-8 and TRBJ1-2; D may be TRBD1 (6 bases). Germline V gives CDR1 SGHVS, CDR2 FQNEAQ. Trimming pared 3 bases from V and 8 bases from J, leaving 13 bases between. The CDR3 sequence is 13 residues long. CDR3 protein: CASSLEQGFGYTF. The DNA of the CDR3 is TGTGCCAGCAGCTTGGAGCAGGGGTTCGGCTACACCTTC.

This sequence joins TRBV29-1 and TRBJ1-2, with D tentatively TRBD1 (5 bases). CDR1 SQVTM and CDR2 ANQGSEA come from the germline V gene. V shed 5 bases and J shed 8 bases, with 24 bases lying between them. The CDR3 is made up of 15 amino acids. The CDR3 sequence is CSVLGGSGGDRGYTF. The CDR3, as DNA: TGCAGCGTTTTGGGAGGGTCCGGAGGGGATCGAGGCTACACCTTC.

The chain combines TRBV3-1 (or the pseudogene TRBV3-2) with TRBJ2-7; 9 bases map to TRBD2. The junction had 10 bases not matched to a gene; V was cut back by 4 bases and J by 3 bases. This CDR3 region has 16 residues. Germline V lookup: CDR1 LGHDT, CDR2 YNNKEL (reference sequence). The chain's CDR3 is CASSPGAQRGVYEQYF. In DNA, the CDR3 is TGTGCCAGCAGCCCCGGGGCCCAGCGGGGGGTCTACGAGCAGTACTTC.

The V call is TRBV9, the J call TRBJ1-3; D is possibly TRBD1 (6 bases). CDR3 size: 13 residues. Trimming shortened V by 1 base and J by 4 bases, and 6 bases separated the two germline ends. Germline-derived CDR1 and CDR2 are SGDLS and YYNGEE. The DNA of the CDR3 is TGTGCCAGCAGCGTACAGGGGGGAAACACCATATATTTT. Protein product: CASSVQGGNTIYF.

The genes are TRBV2 and TRBJ1-1; 7 bases agree with TRBD1. V was pared by 6 bases and J by 10 bases, with 14 bases of the junction left unmatched. Germline assignment: CDR1 SNHLY and CDR2 FYNNEI. The CDR3 runs 14 residues. Written as DNA, the CDR3 is TGTGCCAGCAGCTCGACCTGGGGACAGCAAAGAGCTTTCTTT. This gives the protein CASSSTWGQQRAFF.

The chain links TRBV6-5 to TRBJ2-7; tentative D call: TRBD2 (6 bases). Between the trimmed V and J ends, which lost 4 bases and 4 bases, there was a span of 20 bases. This CDR3 is 16 amino acids long. Germline V CDR1 and CDR2: MNHEY, SVGAGI. The CDR3 bases are TGTGCCAGCAGTTCCCACCCCGGGGGAAAGTCGTACGAGCAGTACTTC. Its translation is CASSSHPGGKSYEQYF.

The gene calls are TRBV7-5 and TRBJ1-2; the table assigns TRBD1, which was not confirmed against the DNA. TRBV7-5 is described as a pseudogene. The CDR3 has 16 residues. The CDR3 sequence: CARSPKGRRRVGGYTF. For the CDR3, the DNA is TGTGCCAGAAGCCCTAAGGGCCGGCGCAGGGTGGGGGGCTACACCTTC.

The V gene is TRBV3-1 (or the pseudogene TRBV3-2), the J gene TRBJ1-6; possible D gene TRBD1, 5 bases. The CDR3 extends over 16 amino acids. Looked up from germline, CDR1 is LGHDT and CDR2 is YNNKEL (reference sequence). V was trimmed by 0 bases and J by 2 bases, leaving 8 bases between them. In nucleotides, the CDR3 is TGTGCCAGCAGCCAAGACAGGGTACCCTATAATTCACCCCTCCACTTT. It specifies CASSQDRVPYNSPLHF.

The V call is TRBV28, the J call TRBJ2-2; 9 bases agree with TRBD2. With 3 bases clipped from V and 6 bases from J, the junction kept 5 bases outside the gene matches. The CDR3 is 15 residues long. Germline CDR1 and CDR2: MDHEN and SYDVKM. The CDR3 bases are TGTGCCAGCAGTTTCAGCGGGGGGTCCGCCGGGGAGCTGTTTTTT. Its translation: CASSFSGGSAGELFF.

The V call is TRBV20-1, the J call TRBJ2-7; 8 nucleotides agree with TRBD1. The CDR3 spans 11 residues. The germline V gene has CDR1 DFQATT and CDR2 SNEGSKA (reference sequence). The V segment lost 1 base and the J segment 7 bases; nucleotides outside the gene matches: 0. CDR3 protein: CSARGTGEQYF. CDR3 in DNA: TGCAGTGCTAGAGGGACAGGGGAGCAGTACTTC.

The chain combines TRBV23-1 with TRBJ2-6, with D tentatively TRBD2 (5 bases). TRBV23-1 is recorded as an ORF, its role being uncertain. V was cut by 0 bases and J by 0 bases, with 15 bases left in between. The CDR3 has 19 residues. CDR3 sequence: CASSQSRNGVYSGANVLTF. Written as DNA, the CDR3 is TGCGCCAGCAGTCAATCGCGGAACGGGGTTTACTCTGGGGCCAACGTCCTGACTTTC.

V gene TRBV6-5 combines with J gene TRBJ1-4; 7 nucleotides agree with TRBD1. The trim removed 6 bases at V and 5 bases at J, leaving 9 bases unmatched. CDR3 size: 15 residues. In germline, CDR1 is MNHEY, CDR2 SVGAGI. CDR3 protein: CASSPRQGRNEKLFF. The CDR3 DNA sequence: TGTGCCAGCAGCCCGCGACAGGGTCGAAATGAAAAACTGTTTTTT.

V usage is TRBV5-1 and J usage is TRBJ2-7, with D hard to call. The germline CDR1 and CDR2 sequences are SGHRS and YFSETQ. Trimming pared 0 bases from V and 5 bases from J, leaving 15 bases between. The length of the CDR3 is 15 residues. The CDR3 is CASSLEVGSVNEQYF. Here the CDR3 DNA reads TGCGCCAGCAGCTTGGAGGTGGGCTCGGTCAACGAGCAGTACTTC.

The rearrangement uses TRBV20-1 and TRBJ2-7, with D possibly being TRBD2 (5 bases). V dropped 1 base and J dropped 9 bases, with 10 bases sitting between them. CDR3 length equals 11 residues. Looked up from germline, CDR1 is DFQATT and CDR2 is SNEGSKA (reference sequence). CDR3 bases: TGCAGTGCTAGAGGAGGGAACGCGCAGTACTTC. Its protein is CSARGGNAQYF.

The chain carries TRBV24-1 and TRBJ1-2; D possibly corresponds to TRBD1 (5 bases). Trimming took off 7 bases at V and 4 bases at J, with 15 bases between the two ends. The germline V gene encodes CDR1 KGHDR and CDR2 SFDVKD. This CDR3 is built from 14 residues. DNA for the CDR3: TGTGCCACCAGCCCCCGGCAGGGCTCCTATGGCTACACCTTC. It translates to CATSPRQGSYGYTF.

J is TRBJ1-5 and V is TRBV5-1; 9 bases agree with TRBD1. This CDR3 has 16 residues. CDR1 and CDR2 (germline): SGHRS, YFSETQ. The ends lost 4 bases at V and 0 bases at J; junction bases unmatched: 5. The DNA of the CDR3 is TGCGCCAGCAGCGATGGGACAGGGCATAGCAATCAGCCCCAGCATTTT. Protein: CASSDGTGHSNQPQHF.

In DNA, the CDR3 is TGTGCCAGCAGCAAAGCCGGACAGGGATGGTCCTACGAGCAGTACTTC. Translation: CASSKAGQGWSYEQYF. This chain links TRBV21-1 with TRBJ2-7; the table's D gene call, TRBD1, was not cross checked with the DNA. TRBV21-1 is assigned pseudogene status. The CDR3 runs to 16 residues.

The V and J genes are TRBV28 and TRBJ1-4; unclear D gene. V was pared by 7 bases and J by 7 bases, with 16 bases between. This CDR3 has 14 amino acids. In germline, CDR1 is MDHEN, CDR2 SYDVKM. CDR3 in DNA: TGTGCCAGCACCACCCTAGTCCTGGCTGAAAAACTGTTTTTT. This translates into CASTTLVLAEKLFF.

This sequence joins TRBV9 and TRBJ2-5; the D gene is possibly TRBD2 (6 bases). CDR1 SGDLS and CDR2 YYNGEE come from the germline V gene. This CDR3 is 14 amino acids long. V was trimmed by 2 bases and J by 1 base, leaving 9 bases between them. The CDR3 region has the DNA TGTGCCAGCAGCGTCGAGGGACTCCAAGAGACCCAGTACTTC. Translation: CASSVEGLQETQYF.

The rearrangement uses TRBV29-1 and TRBJ2-7; 10 nucleotides line up with TRBD1. The junction had 5 bases not matched to a gene; V was cut back by 0 bases and J by 3 bases. The germline V gene encodes CDR1 SQVTM and CDR2 ANQGSEA. The CDR3 runs 15 residues. Written as DNA, the CDR3 is TGCAGCGTTGAAGATAGGGGGACAGGGGTCTACGAGCAGTACTTC. Encoded protein: CSVEDRGTGVYEQYF.

The gene calls are TRBV3-1 (or the pseudogene TRBV3-2) and TRBJ1-5, with D unresolved. V lost 1 base and J 5 bases, leaving 9 bases between the germline ends. The CDR3 loop spans 14 amino acids. The germline CDR1 and CDR2 sequences are LGHDT and YNNKEL (reference sequence). The DNA for the CDR3 is TGTGCCAGCAGCCAAGCGGTCGTGGATCAGCCCCAGCATTTT. Translated: CASSQAVVDQPQHF.

V usage is TRBV2 and J usage is TRBJ2-5, with TRBD2 as a possible D gene (5 bases). Germline CDR1 is SNHLY and CDR2 is FYNNEI. V lost 3 bases and J 3 bases, leaving 8 bases between the germline ends. This CDR3 is 13 amino acids long. CDR3 residues: CASSEPGKETQYF. The CDR3 DNA sequence: TGTGCCAGCAGTGAGCCCGGGAAAGAGACCCAGTACTTC.

This sequence joins TRBV28 and TRBJ2-7, with 8 bases identical to TRBD1. Trimming removed 6 bases from V and 2 bases from J; junction bases left unmatched: 9. From germline, CDR1 is MDHEN and CDR2 SYDVKM. The CDR3 totals 15 residues. In nucleotides, the CDR3 is TGTGCCAGCAGACCTACAGGGGGTGGTACCTACGAGCAGTACTTC. Translating gives CASRPTGGGTYEQYF.